One sample yielded the 19 T cell receptor beta chains listed below, sequenced in a study of beta chain features in type 1 diabetes. As every portion of the isolated RNA was reverse transcribed, the sequencing read expressed TCRB transcripts. Assay used: immunoSEQ multiplex PCR; TCRdb lists only in-frame clones, some missing. The table has around 450,000 clones, over 9.5% seen once. Sequenced input: naive CD4+ T cells from blood. The receptor set was obtained from a woman younger than 30 in good health.

This clone was recorded a few times. The chain couples TRBV5-1 to TRBJ2-5; tentative D call: TRBD1 (5 bases). V lost 5 bases, J lost 4 bases, and 12 bases lay in between. CDR3 length equals 13 residues. CDR1 and CDR2 (germline): SGHRS, YFSETQ. CDR3 DNA: TGCGCCAGCAGTCAATGGGGCCCAGAGACCCAGTACTTC. It specifies CASSQWGPETQYF.

V gene TRBV15 combines with J gene TRBJ1-4, with D possibly TRBD1 on 5 matching bases. This CDR3 comprises 15 residues. V was trimmed by 0 bases and J by 7 bases, leaving 12 bases between them. Germline CDR1 LNHNV, CDR2 YYDKDF (reference sequence). This chain's CDR3 is CATSREFRAAEKLFF. The CDR3 bases are TGTGCCACCAGCAGAGAGTTCAGGGCGGCTGAAAAACTGTTTTTT.

V and J are TRBV19 and TRBJ2-7, with 8 nucleotides matching TRBD1. Germline assignment: CDR1 LNHDA and CDR2 SQIVND (reference sequence). The J segment lost 2 bases and the V segment lost 9 bases, leaving 9 bases of the junction unmatched. This CDR3 is 14 amino acids long. As DNA, the CDR3 is TGTGCCAGCACTAAGGACAGGGCCACCTACGAGCAGTACTTC. Translation gives CASTKDRATYEQYF.

This chain uses TRBV7-8 with TRBJ1-6; D may be TRBD1 (5 bases). There are 15 residues in the CDR3. Trimming left V 6 bases short and J 6 bases short, with 15 bases between. Germline V lookup: CDR1 SGHVS, CDR2 FQNEAQ. The CDR3 protein is CASRILVGPNSPLHF. CDR3 DNA: TGTGCCAGCAGAATCTTAGTGGGGCCTAATTCACCCCTCCACTTT.

This clone has just a few counts. The genes are TRBV5-1 and TRBJ1-1; a possible D gene is TRBD1 (5 bases). The CDR3 loop spans 14 amino acids. V lost 6 bases, J lost 1 base, and 13 bases lay in between. The germline gives CDR1 SGHRS, CDR2 YFSETQ. The CDR3 reads CASNEGPKNTEAFF. CDR3 in DNA: TGCGCCAGCAATGAGGGACCGAAGAACACTGAAGCTTTCTTT.

There are a few counts of this clone. This chain links TRBV28 with TRBJ2-3; D is possibly TRBD1 or TRBD2 (5 bases each). The germline V gene encodes CDR1 MDHEN and CDR2 SYDVKM. Deletions cut 5 bases from V and 8 bases from J, with 20 bases between. CDR3 length equals 15 residues. This chain's CDR3 is CASSRDGASRGTQYF. The CDR3 DNA is TGTGCCAGCAGTCGGGACGGCGCCTCAAGGGGTACGCAGTATTTT.

The V call is TRBV28, the J call TRBJ2-7; 9 bases are shared with TRBD1. Trimming cost V 6 bases and J 3 bases; bases outside gene matches: 12. This CDR3 region has 16 residues. From germline, CDR1 is MDHEN and CDR2 SYDVKM. As DNA, the CDR3 is TGTGCCAGCAGAGGGACAGGGTCCTATTCACTCTACGAGCAGTACGTC. As protein: CASRGTGSYSLYEQYV.

Turning to this clone: The sample contains more than one DNA sequence encoding this CDR3. This chain uses TRBV2 with TRBJ1-1; D remains unclear. The CDR3 has 11 residues. V was clipped by 6 bases and J by 2 bases, with 4 bases between them. Germline lookup yields CDR1 SNHLY and CDR2 FYNNEI. This CDR3 reads CASSENTEAFF. The CDR3 coding sequence is TGTGCCAGCAGCGAAAACACTGAAGCTTTCTTT.

A remark on this clone: Additional DNA sequences in this sample encode the identical CDR3. The rearrangement joins TRBV5-1 to TRBJ2-5; maybe TRBD1 (6 bases). The CDR3 length is 14 residues. Germline CDR1 reads SGHRS; CDR2 reads YFSETQ. Trimming stripped 2 bases from V and 2 bases from J, with 10 bases between. The CDR3 coding sequence is TGCGCCAGCAGCTTAGGGCAGGGGCAAGAGACCCAGTACTTC. This translates into CASSLGQGQETQYF.

This chain uses TRBV5-4 with TRBJ1-2; unclear D gene. The CDR3 covers 14 residues. Germline V lookup: CDR1 SGHNT, CDR2 YYREEE (reference sequence). V was cut by 5 bases and J by 3 bases, with 14 bases left in between. DNA for the CDR3: TGTGCCAGCAGGAGGGTGGGCCCCTACTATGGCTACACCTTC. Protein sequence: CASRRVGPYYGYTF.

This clone has at least ten counts. The same CDR3 can be traced to other DNA sequences in this sample. V usage is TRBV5-1 and J usage is TRBJ2-3; D remains unclear. Germline lookup yields CDR1 SGHRS and CDR2 YFSETQ. The CDR3 contains 11 residues. Trimming cost V 0 bases and J 4 bases, with 0 bases left between them. CDR3 amino acids: CASSLADTQYF. The CDR3 DNA sequence: TGCGCCAGCAGCTTGGCAGATACGCAGTATTTT.

This clone came up a few times. The chain uses TRBV4-2 and TRBJ2-1, with D perhaps matching TRBD2 (5 bases). Per germline, CDR1 LGHNA and CDR2 YNFKEQ. V lost 0 bases and J 7 bases, leaving 19 bases between the germline ends. The CDR3 has 17 residues. The CDR3 coding sequence is TGTGCCAGCAGCCAAGATTTAACCAGGACTGGGTCGAATGAGCAGTTCTTC. Residues: CASSQDLTRTGSNEQFF.

The sample holds a few counts of this clone. J is TRBJ2-2 and V is TRBV28; D remains ambiguous. Germline CDR1 and CDR2: MDHEN and SYDVKM. Trimming pared 6 bases from V and 5 bases from J, leaving 4 bases between. The CDR3 has 11 amino acids. CDR3 coding DNA: TGTGCCAGCAGAGTTACCGGGGAGCTGTTTTTT. It codes for CASRVTGELFF. Complete variable domain (other parts from reference TRBV28 and TRBJ2-2): DVKVTQSSRYLVKRTGEKVFLECVQDMDHENMFWYRQDPGLGLRLIYFSYDVKMKEKGDIPEGYSVSREKKERFSLILESASTNQTSMYLCASRVTGELFFGEGSRLTVL.

This clone was observed a few times. This chain uses TRBV15 with TRBJ2-1; D may be TRBD2 (6 bases). The CDR3 is 12 amino acids. V lost 5 bases and J 11 bases, leaving 13 bases between the germline ends. Germline CDR1 reads LNHNV; CDR2 reads YYDKDF (reference sequence). The CDR3 DNA reads TGTGCCACCAGCGGTTCCGGGGGAAAGCAGTTCTTC. Amino acids: CATSGSGGKQFF.

This clone was detected a few times. The gene calls are TRBV13 and TRBJ2-7; D remains ambiguous. Germline CDR1 and CDR2: PRHDT and FYEKMQ (reference sequence). V dropped 5 bases and J dropped 2 bases, with 16 bases sitting between them. The CDR3 contains 15 residues. The CDR3: CASSRSGRRTYEQYF. CDR3 sequence (DNA): TGTGCCAGCAGCCGATCGGGTAGAAGAACCTACGAGCAGTACTTC.

The chain couples TRBV18 to TRBJ1-6; 9 bases match TRBD1. Trimming removed 6 bases from V and 7 bases from J; junction bases left unmatched: 7. The CDR3 sequence is 15 residues long. Germline CDR1 KGHSH, CDR2 LQKENI. CDR3 DNA sequence: TGTGCCAGCTCGCCATCCGGGACAGGGAATTCACCCCTCCACTTT. It yields the protein CASSPSGTGNSPLHF.

This clone was recorded a few times. The chain joins TRBV4-3 to TRBJ1-5; 10 bases agree with TRBD1. The CDR3 is 18 residues long. Germline V lookup: CDR1 LGHNA, CDR2 YSLEER. V lost 0 bases and J lost 4; bases outside the gene matches: 9. This CDR3 is CASSQDFLTGGRNQPQHF. The CDR3 DNA is TGCGCCAGCAGCCAAGATTTTTTGACAGGGGGCAGGAATCAGCCCCAGCATTTT.

This clone has just a few counts. The chain combines TRBV6-5 with TRBJ1-2; no firm D call. Germline V lookup: CDR1 MNHEY, CDR2 SVGAGI. This CDR3 region has 12 residues. V was clipped by 6 bases and J by 2 bases, with 7 bases between them. The CDR3 is CASRTRNYGYTF. DNA for the CDR3: TGTGCCAGCAGGACACGGAACTATGGCTACACCTTC.

The rearrangement uses TRBV19 and TRBJ1-5; D is unclear. Trimming took off 3 bases at V and 3 bases at J, with 6 bases between the two ends. The CDR3 sequence is 13 residues long. Germline V gene data show CDR1 as LNHDA and CDR2 as SQIVND (reference sequence). CDR3 bases: TGTGCCAGTAGTATTCCGATCAATCAGCCCCAGCATTTT. Protein sequence: CASSIPINQPQHF.